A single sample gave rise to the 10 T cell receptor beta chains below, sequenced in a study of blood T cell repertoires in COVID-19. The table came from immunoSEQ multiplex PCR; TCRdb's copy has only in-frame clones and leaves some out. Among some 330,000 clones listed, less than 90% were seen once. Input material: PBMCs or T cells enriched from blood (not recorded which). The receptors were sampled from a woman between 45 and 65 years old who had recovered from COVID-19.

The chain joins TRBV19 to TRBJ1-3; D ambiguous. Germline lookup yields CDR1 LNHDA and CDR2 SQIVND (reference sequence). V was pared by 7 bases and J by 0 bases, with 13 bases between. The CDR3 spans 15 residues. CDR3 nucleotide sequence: TGTGCCAGTACCAATTGGGCTCCCTCTGGAAACACCATATATTTT. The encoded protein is CASTNWAPSGNTIYF.

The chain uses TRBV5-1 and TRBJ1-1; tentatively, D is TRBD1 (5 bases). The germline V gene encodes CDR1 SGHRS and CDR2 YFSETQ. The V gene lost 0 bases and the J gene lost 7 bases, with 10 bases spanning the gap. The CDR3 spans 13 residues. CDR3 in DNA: TGCGCCAGCAGCTTGGCCCAGGGTAATGAAGCTTTCTTT. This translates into CASSLAQGNEAFF.

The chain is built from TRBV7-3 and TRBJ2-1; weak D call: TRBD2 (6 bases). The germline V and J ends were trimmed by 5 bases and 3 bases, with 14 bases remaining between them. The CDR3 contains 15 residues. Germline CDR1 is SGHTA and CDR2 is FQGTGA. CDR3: CASSQPSANYNEQFF. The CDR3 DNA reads TGTGCCAGCAGCCAACCTAGCGCGAACTACAATGAGCAGTTCTTC.

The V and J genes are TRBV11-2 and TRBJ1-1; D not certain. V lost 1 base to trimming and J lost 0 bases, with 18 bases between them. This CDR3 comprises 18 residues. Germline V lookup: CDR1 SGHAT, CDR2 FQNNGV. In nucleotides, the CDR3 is TGTGCCAGCAGCTTAGGGGTCCGACGGCGGGGTCTGAACACTGAAGCTTTCTTT. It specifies CASSLGVRRRGLNTEAFF.

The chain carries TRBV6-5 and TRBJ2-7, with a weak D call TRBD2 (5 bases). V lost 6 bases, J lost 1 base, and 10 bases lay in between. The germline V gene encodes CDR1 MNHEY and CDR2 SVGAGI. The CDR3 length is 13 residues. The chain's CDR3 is CASSWTRSYEQYF. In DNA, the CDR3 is TGTGCCAGCAGCTGGACTCGTTCCTACGAGCAGTACTTC.

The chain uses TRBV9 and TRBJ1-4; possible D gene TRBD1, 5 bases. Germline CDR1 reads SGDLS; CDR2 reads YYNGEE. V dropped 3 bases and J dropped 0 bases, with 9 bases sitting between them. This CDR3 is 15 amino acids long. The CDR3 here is CASSAGHSTNEKLFF. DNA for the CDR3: TGTGCCAGCAGCGCAGGACACTCAACTAATGAAAAACTGTTTTTT.

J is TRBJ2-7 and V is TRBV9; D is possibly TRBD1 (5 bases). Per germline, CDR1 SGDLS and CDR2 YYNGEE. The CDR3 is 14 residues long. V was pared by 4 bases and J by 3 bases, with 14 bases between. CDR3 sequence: CASSLEGQGYEQYF. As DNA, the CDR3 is TGTGCCAGCAGCCTAGAAGGGCAGGGCTACGAGCAGTACTTC.

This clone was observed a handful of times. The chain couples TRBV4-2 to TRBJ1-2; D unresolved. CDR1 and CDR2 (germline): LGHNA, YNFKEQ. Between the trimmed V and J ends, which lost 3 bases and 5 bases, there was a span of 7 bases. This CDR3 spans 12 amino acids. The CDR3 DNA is TGTGCCAGCAGCCAGTCCGAGTATGGCTACACCTTC. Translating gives CASSQSEYGYTF.

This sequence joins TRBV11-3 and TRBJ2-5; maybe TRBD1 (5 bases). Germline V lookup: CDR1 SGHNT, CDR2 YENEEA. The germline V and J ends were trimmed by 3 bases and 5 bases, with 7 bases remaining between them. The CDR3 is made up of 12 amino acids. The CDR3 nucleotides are TGTGCCAGCAGCTTTCAGGGCGAGACCCAGTACTTC. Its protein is CASSFQGETQYF.

The CDR3 loop reads CASSPRTGAYNEQFF. DNA for the CDR3: TGCGCCAGCAGCCCCAGGACAGGGGCGTACAATGAGCAGTTCTTC. The V call is TRBV5-1, the J call TRBJ2-1, with 9 bases aligning to TRBD1. The CDR3 extends over 15 amino acids. Trimming at V came to 4 bases and at J to 4 bases, leaving 6 bases not matched to a gene. From germline, CDR1 is SGHRS and CDR2 YFSETQ.